This TCR delta chain was observed in a study of human gamma delta and Vdelta1 T cells (dated by TCRdb to the late 2010s). At the level of the whole study: Delta One T cells, Vd1+ gamma-delta T cells, were investigated in the study as cytotoxic effectors against acute myeloid leukemia.

The paper's findings and limits, for the study overall: According to the report, Delta One T cells were polyclonal and showed broad cytotoxic targeting of acute myeloid leukemia.

Looking up the germline V gene yields CDR1 TSWWSYY and CDR2 QGS. V trim: 2 bases; J trim: 0 bases; unmatched bases: 8. Its CDR3 holds 18 amino acids, cysteine through phenylalanine. Only the CDR3 region is kept as DNA, spanning 54 bases read in frame from base 1. This clone came up a few times. The target of this receptor is not known. Per-nucleotide qualities are absent, and no much larger clonotype sits a single base away. Libraries were prepared through PCR. For sequencing, an Illumina MiSeq was employed. TCRdb recomputed clones from the public reads with CATT; identical DNA rows were then combined. This sample is represented by roughly 6,000 delta-chain clones; approximately 39% of them were singletons. Approximately 9.4% of the sample comes from the top ten.

This chain is built from TRDV1 and TRDJ1, with 11 middle bases fitting TRDD3. The origin of this receptor is a human donor in good health. The specimen sequenced was Vdelta1 gamma-delta T cells from blood grown in culture (DOT cells). The sample's cell subset or site, from its label and the paper: Delta One T cells, in vitro expanded/differentiated Vd1+ gamma-delta T cells. Here the CDR3 is given as CALGERGLGDTYTDKLIF. The DNA is TGTGCTCTTGGGGAAAGGGGTTTGGGGGATACGTACACCGATAAACTCATCTTT.